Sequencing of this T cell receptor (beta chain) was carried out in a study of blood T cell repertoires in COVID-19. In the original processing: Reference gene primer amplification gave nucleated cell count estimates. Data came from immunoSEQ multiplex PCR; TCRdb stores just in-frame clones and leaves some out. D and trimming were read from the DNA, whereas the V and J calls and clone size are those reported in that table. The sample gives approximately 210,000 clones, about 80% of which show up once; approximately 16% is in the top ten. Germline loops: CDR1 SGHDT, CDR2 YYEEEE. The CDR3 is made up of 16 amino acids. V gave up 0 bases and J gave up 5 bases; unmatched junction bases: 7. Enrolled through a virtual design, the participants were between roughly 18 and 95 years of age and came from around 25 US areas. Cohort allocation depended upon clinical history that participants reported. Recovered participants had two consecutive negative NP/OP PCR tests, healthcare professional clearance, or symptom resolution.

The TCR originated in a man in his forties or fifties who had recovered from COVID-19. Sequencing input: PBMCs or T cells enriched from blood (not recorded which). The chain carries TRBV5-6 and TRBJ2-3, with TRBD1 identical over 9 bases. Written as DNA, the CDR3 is TGTGCCAGCAGCTTGGGCTACAGGGGGCACGGAGATACGCAGTATTTT. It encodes CASSLGYRGHGDTQYF.